This T cell receptor (beta chain) was identified in a study of cytomegalovirus exposure and HLA in healthy donors. Study-wide background: There were under 140 million unique TCR beta sequences, drawn from approximately 190 million T cells, in an earlier analysis.

Study-wide results and limits: The listing of 150 to 200 TCR beta chains classed them as cytomegalovirus-associated. A prior analysis recorded that most TCR beta V segments were productive about 87% or about 30% of the time.

A word on this clone: Its antigen is undetermined.

Germline V gene lookup returns CDR1 SGHTS and CDR2 YDEGEE. Trimming stripped 1 base from V and 5 bases from J, with 19 bases between. The CDR3 covers 16 residues. Primers for the PCR totalled 60 Vbeta and 13 Jbeta. The method was immunoSEQ multiplex PCR; TCRdb's version includes in-frame clones alone and lacks a portion of them. The repertoire has about 190,000 clones, 80% to 85% of them found once; the top ten carry 0.95% to 1.4%. The receptor was isolated from a woman between 40 and 50 years old in good health and CMV-seronegative. The chain is built from TRBV5-8 and TRBJ2-7; a possible D gene is TRBD1 (6 bases). The sample consisted of PBMCs. Written as DNA, the CDR3 is TGTGCCAGCAGCTTGTACCGTGGGGTCTCAGGGGACGAGCAGTACTTC. Protein sequence: CASSLYRGVSGDEQYF.